These 10 T cell receptor beta chains originate from one sample sequenced in a study of blood T cells in healthy people across ages (dated by TCRdb to 2015 to 2017). Library generation was performed with 5' RACE. Data came from an Illumina HiSeq 2500. A second PCR of about 6 to 11 cycles was performed with a sample-barcoded 5' primer and a J-beta primer mix. Starting from the raw public reads, TCRdb applied fastp trimming at Q25, assembled clones with MiXCR and retained in-frame beta chains. Each entry is one CDR3 protein sequence, shown with its most common DNA and genes. A total of fewer than 700,000 distinct CDR3 sequences appear in this sample, 45% to 55% of them only once. The ten largest clones take up just under 25% of the sample. The specimen was blood. These receptors all come from a man older than 75 in good health.

The DNA of the CDR3 is TGCGCCAGCAGCTTGGCCCCTAGCGGGAGCATAAGCACAGATACGCAGTATTTT. Its protein is CASSLAPSGSISTDTQYF. The V and J genes are TRBV5-1 and TRBJ2-3, with 10 nucleotides matching TRBD2. From germline, CDR1 is SGHRS and CDR2 YFSETQ. The CDR3 is 18 residues long. The ends lost 0 bases at V and 0 bases at J; junction bases unmatched: 7.

The DNA for the CDR3 is TGCAGCGTTGAGAGTCAGGGGGGATACGAGCAGTACTTC. As protein: CSVESQGGYEQYF. The chain joins TRBV29-1 to TRBJ2-7; D is perhaps TRBD1 (7 bases). This CDR3 has 13 residues. Trimming pared 3 bases from V and 4 bases from J, leaving 13 bases between. CDR1 SQVTM and CDR2 ANQGSEA come from the germline V gene.

This clonotype was counted a few times. The chain couples TRBV6-2 or TRBV6-3 to TRBJ2-1, with a tentative D call TRBD2 (6 bases). Germline V gives CDR1 MNHEY, CDR2 SVGEGT. Trimming removed 4 bases from V and 14 bases from J, with 21 bases in between. CDR3 length: 14 amino acids. The CDR3: CASSSGRSSREEFF. CDR3 coding DNA: TGTGCCAGCAGTTCCGGCCGTTCTAGCAGGGAGGAGTTCTTC.

The DNA of the CDR3 is TGTGCCAGCAGTGAAGCGCTGGGAACTTTAGAAGAGACCCAGTACTTC. This codes for CASSEALGTLEETQYF. The rearrangement joins TRBV2 to TRBJ2-5; D is unclear. V was trimmed by 0 bases and J by 3 bases, leaving 14 bases between them. Per the germline V gene, CDR1 is SNHLY and CDR2 is FYNNEI. This CDR3 region has 16 residues. Drawing the rest from reference TRBV2 and TRBJ2-5, the complete variable domain is EPEVTQTPSHQVTQMGQEVILRCVPISNHLYFYWYRQILGQKVEFLVSFYNNEISEKSEIFDDQFSVERPDGSNFTLKIRSTKLEDSAMYFCASSEALGTLEETQYFGPGTRLLVL.

The genes are TRBV29-1 and TRBJ2-1, with D uncertain. The J call could be wrong; TRBJ2-7 is a better fit for the DNA end. Germline CDR1 reads SQVTM; CDR2 reads ANQGSEA. CDR3 length equals 13 residues. The CDR3 protein is CSVEDTVYNEQYF. The CDR3, as DNA: TGCAGCGTTGAAGATACCGTATACAATGAGCAGTACTTC.

This clonotype was counted a few times. The chain joins TRBV5-5 to TRBJ2-5; D might be TRBD1 (5 bases). Trimming pared 3 bases from V and 4 bases from J, leaving 16 bases between. This CDR3 has 15 residues. The germline V gene encodes CDR1 SGHKS and CDR2 YYEKEE (reference sequence). CDR3 sequence reads: CASSSPRGRGETQYF. The CDR3 DNA reads TGTGCCAGCAGCTCACCAAGGGGTAGGGGAGAGACCCAGTACTTC. The full variable domain, its missing parts supplied by reference TRBV5-5 and TRBJ2-5, is DAGVTQSPTHLIKTRGQQVTLRCSPISGHKSVSWYQQVLGQGPQFIFQYYEKEERGRGNFPDRFSARQFPNYSSELNVNALLLGDSALYLCASSSPRGRGETQYFGPGTRLLVL.

The chain combines TRBV24-1 with TRBJ1-5; D remains ambiguous. The ends were cut back, 0 bases at V and 0 bases at J, with 20 bases in the middle. CDR1 is KGHDR, CDR2 SFDVKD, per germline. The CDR3 spans 20 residues. This CDR3 is CATSDLPIYQRNYSNQPQHF. Here the CDR3 DNA reads TGTGCCACCAGTGATTTGCCAATCTATCAGAGGAACTATAGCAATCAGCCCCAGCATTTT.

This chain joins TRBV7-2 and TRBJ1-5; the D is unclear. Per the germline V gene, CDR1 is SGHTA and CDR2 is FQGNSA. V lost 2 bases to trimming and J lost 5 bases, with 7 bases between them. This CDR3 contains 13 residues. For the CDR3, the DNA is TGTGCCAGCAGCTTAAACTTCTATCAGCCCCAGCATTTT. This gives the protein CASSLNFYQPQHF.

There are many counts of this clonotype. J is TRBJ1-6 and V is TRBV6-5, with 9 bases aligning to TRBD1. Unmatched junction bases numbered 8, after V lost 4 bases and J lost 7 bases. The germline V gene encodes CDR1 MNHEY and CDR2 SVGAGI. The CDR3 loop spans 16 amino acids. This CDR3 reads CASSSGTGRVNSPLHF. The CDR3 nucleotides read TGTGCCAGCAGTTCGGGGACAGGGAGGGTCAATTCACCCCTCCACTTT.

This clonotype showed up just a few times. The V gene is TRBV7-6, the J gene TRBJ2-1, with D possibly TRBD2 on 6 matching bases. Trimming removed 4 bases at V and 10 bases at J, with 17 bases between. Germline V gene sequence: CDR1 SGHVS, CDR2 FNYEAQ. The CDR3 is 14 residues long. The CDR3 nucleotides read TGTGCCAGCAGCTCCCACCCGGAGGGTGGGGAGCAGTTCTTC. It specifies CASSSHPEGGEQFF. The whole variable domain, remainder taken from reference TRBV7-6 and TRBJ2-1, is GAGVSQSPRYKVTKRGQDVALRCDPISGHVSLYWYRQALGQGPEFLTYFNYEAQQDKSGLPNDRFSAERPEGSISTLTIQRTEQRDSAMYRCASSSHPEGGEQFFGPGTRLTVL.